This TCR beta chain was sequenced for a study of CD8+ T cells in alopecia areata. Study in general: For the treated group, dosing was oral tofacitinib at 5 to 10 mg twice daily.

In the case of this clone: Antigen: not known. One junction end does not reproduce the germline sequence, and a read error may be involved.

General study results and limits: Scalp sequencing also captures normal skin's resident alphabeta T cells. On tofacitinib, scalp clonality and expanded CD8+ clones among top 100 fell significantly.

Treatment noted: oral pan-JAK inhibitor, 5-10 mg twice daily. Sorting of CD4+ and CD8+ T cells was performed on PBMCs. Extraction and reverse transcription of RNA yielded cDNA as the sequencing template. Sequenced by immunoSEQ multiplex PCR; TCRdb stores in-frame clones only, minus some. The sample contains 95,000 to 100,000 clones, roughly three fifths of which appear only once. This CDR3 is 14 amino acids long. Germline V gene lookup returns CDR1 SGDLS and CDR2 YYNGEE. This clonotype was obtained from a human donor with alopecia areata. Sequencing was performed on CD8+ T cells sorted from blood, taken around week 55, from a patient treated with tofacitinib. The genes are TRBV9 and TRBJ1-6; D unclear. CDR3 region: CAGSVQGNNSPLHF. For the CDR3, the DNA is TGTGCCGGCAGCGTACAAGGGAATAATTCACCCCTCCACTTT.